This T cell receptor beta chain originates from a study of T cell responses to AZD1222 COVID-19 vaccine. The wider study: Researchers grouped second doses given at about 4 or about 12 weeks into one pool.

The germline V gene has CDR1 SGHVS and CDR2 FQNEAQ. This CDR3 is 13 amino acids long. Trimming took 10 bases from V and 6 from J, leaving 19 bases between them. Measured with immunoSEQ multiplex PCR; TCRdb has only the in-frame clones, and not every one. The sample lists some 92,000 clones, roughly 88% occurring once. The rearrangement joins TRBV7-8 to TRBJ2-7; D not resolved. The sequence came from an adult in good health. The sample here was peripheral blood, taken on day 0 of AZD1222 vaccination. CDR3: CATSGFLAAEQYF. CDR3 DNA: TGTGCCACCTCAGGTTTTTTGGCCGCCGAGCAGTACTTC. Full variable domain (rest looked up from reference TRBV7-8 and TRBJ2-7): GAGVSQSPRYKVAKRGQDVALRCDPISGHVSLFWYQQALGQGPEFLTYFQNEAQLDKSGLPSDRFFAERPEGSVSTLKIQRTQQEDSAVYLCATSGFLAAEQYFGPGTRLTVT.